The present T cell receptor (beta chain) was sequenced within a study of cytomegalovirus exposure and HLA in healthy donors. V lost 0 bases, J lost 8 bases, and 9 bases lay in between. The CDR3 runs 13 residues. Germline V gives CDR1 SGHKS, CDR2 YYEKEE (reference sequence). Worth noting for this clone: Its target is unknown.

A multiplex PCR was run with 60 Vbeta primers and 13 Jbeta primers. Data came from immunoSEQ multiplex PCR; TCRdb stores just in-frame clones and leaves some out. Of more than 150,000 clones listed, about 85% are singletons. Study results and limitations: In a later analysis, roughly 17,000 TCR beta sequences were associated with HLA alleles at 0.05 false discovery rate. Later genetic work tied a missense DCLRE1C variant to beta-chain V and J trimming. What was likely a sequencing artifact was a cluster of highly shared sequence variants.

Sequenced: PBMCs. This clonotype was sampled from a middle-aged man in good health and CMV-seropositive. The chain combines TRBV5-5 with TRBJ2-4, with D perhaps matching TRBD1 (6 bases). This CDR3 is CASSLDRAHIQYF. In nucleotides, the CDR3 is TGTGCCAGCAGCTTGGACAGGGCTCACATTCAGTACTTC.